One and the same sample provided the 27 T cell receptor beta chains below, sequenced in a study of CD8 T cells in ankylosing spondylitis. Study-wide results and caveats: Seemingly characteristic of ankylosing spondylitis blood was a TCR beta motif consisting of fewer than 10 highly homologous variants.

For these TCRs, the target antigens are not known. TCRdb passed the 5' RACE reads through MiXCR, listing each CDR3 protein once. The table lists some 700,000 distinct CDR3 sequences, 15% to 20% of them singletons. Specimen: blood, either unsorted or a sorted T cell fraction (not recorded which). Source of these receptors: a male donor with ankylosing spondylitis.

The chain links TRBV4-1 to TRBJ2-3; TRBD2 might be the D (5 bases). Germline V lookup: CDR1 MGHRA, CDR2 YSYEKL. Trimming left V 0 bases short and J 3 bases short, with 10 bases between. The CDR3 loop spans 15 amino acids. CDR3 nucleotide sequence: TGCGCCAGCAGCCAAGAATTGGGAGAAACAGATACGCAGTATTTT. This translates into CASSQELGETDTQYF.

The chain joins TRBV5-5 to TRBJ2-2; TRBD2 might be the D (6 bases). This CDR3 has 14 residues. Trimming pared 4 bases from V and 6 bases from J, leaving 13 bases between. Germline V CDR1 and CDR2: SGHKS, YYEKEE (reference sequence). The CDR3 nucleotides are TGTGCCAGCAGCCAAGGAGGGAGCGCCGGGGAGCTGTTTTTT. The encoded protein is CASSQGGSAGELFF. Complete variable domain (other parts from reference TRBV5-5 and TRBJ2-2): DAGVTQSPTHLIKTRGQQVTLRCSPISGHKSVSWYQQVLGQGPQFIFQYYEKEERGRGNFPDRFSARQFPNYSSELNVNALLLGDSALYLCASSQGGSAGELFFGEGSRLTVL.

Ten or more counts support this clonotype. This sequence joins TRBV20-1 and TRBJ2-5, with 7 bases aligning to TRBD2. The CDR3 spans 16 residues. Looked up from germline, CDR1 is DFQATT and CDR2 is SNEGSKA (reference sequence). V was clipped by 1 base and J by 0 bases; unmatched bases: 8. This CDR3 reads CSARAELSGDQETQYF. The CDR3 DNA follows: TGCAGTGCTAGAGCAGAATTAAGCGGGGACCAAGAGACCCAGTACTTC.

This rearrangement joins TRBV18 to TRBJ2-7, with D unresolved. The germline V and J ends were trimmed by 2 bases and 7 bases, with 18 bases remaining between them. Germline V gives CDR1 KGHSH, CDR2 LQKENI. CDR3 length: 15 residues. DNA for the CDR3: TGTGCCAGCTCACCAATGCTGGGATCCACCCAGGAGCAGTACTTC. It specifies CASSPMLGSTQEQYF. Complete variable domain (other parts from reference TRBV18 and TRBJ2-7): NAGVMQNPRHLVRRRGQEARLRCSPMKGHSHVYWYRQLPEEGLKFMVYLQKENIIDESGMPKERFSAEFPKEGPSILRIQQVVRGDSAAYFCASSPMLGSTQEQYFGPGTRLTVT.

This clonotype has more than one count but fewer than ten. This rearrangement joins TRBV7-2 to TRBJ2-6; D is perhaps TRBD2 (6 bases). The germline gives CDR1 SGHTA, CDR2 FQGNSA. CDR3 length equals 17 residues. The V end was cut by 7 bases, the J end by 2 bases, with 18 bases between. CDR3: CASKARAGRAGANVLTF. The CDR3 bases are TGTGCCAGCAAAGCCCGAGCGGGTAGGGCTGGGGCCAACGTCCTGACTTTC.

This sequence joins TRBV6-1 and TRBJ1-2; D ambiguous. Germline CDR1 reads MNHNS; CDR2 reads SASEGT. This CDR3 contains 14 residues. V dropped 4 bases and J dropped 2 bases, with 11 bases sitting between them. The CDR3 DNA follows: TGTGCCAGCAGTGGGGTAGGGCAGAACTATGGCTACACCTTC. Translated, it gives CASSGVGQNYGYTF.

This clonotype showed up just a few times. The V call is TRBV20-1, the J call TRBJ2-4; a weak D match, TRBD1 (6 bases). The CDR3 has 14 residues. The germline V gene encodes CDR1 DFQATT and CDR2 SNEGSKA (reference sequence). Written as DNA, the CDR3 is TGCGCCACCACGCCAGGGGCCCTTAGTGACATTCAGTACTTC. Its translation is CATTPGALSDIQYF.

The CDR3 nucleotides are TGTGCCAGCAGCTTAGCCCAGGGACTAGCGGAACCCACCTCCTACAATGAGCAGTTCTTC. The encoded protein is CASSLAQGLAEPTSYNEQFF. The chain is built from TRBV11-1 and TRBJ2-1, with TRBD2 identical over 11 bases. Trimming at V came to 0 bases and at J to 0 bases, leaving 10 bases not matched to a gene. Looked up from germline, CDR1 is SGHAT and CDR2 is FQDESV (reference sequence). The CDR3 has 20 amino acids.

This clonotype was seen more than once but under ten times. The CDR3 loop reads CANWGAGEETQYF. CDR3 nucleotide sequence: TGTGCCAACTGGGGGGCGGGGGAAGAGACCCAGTACTTC. This chain uses TRBV12-1 with TRBJ2-5; the D segment call TRBD1 is taken from the table without a DNA check. TRBV12-1 is recorded as a pseudogene. The CDR3 loop spans 13 amino acids.

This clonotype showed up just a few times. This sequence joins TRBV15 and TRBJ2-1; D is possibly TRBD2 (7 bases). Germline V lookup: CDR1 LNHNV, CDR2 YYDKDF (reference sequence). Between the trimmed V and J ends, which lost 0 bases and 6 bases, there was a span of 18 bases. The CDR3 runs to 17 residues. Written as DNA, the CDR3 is TGTGCCACCAGCAGAGAGAGGTCGGGGGGCTTAGCCAATGAGCAGTTCTTC. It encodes CATSRERSGGLANEQFF. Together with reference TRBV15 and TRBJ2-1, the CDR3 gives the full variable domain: DAMVIQNPRYQVTQFGKPVTLSCSQTLNHNVMYWYQQKSSQAPKLLFHYYDKDFNNEADTPDNFQSRRPNTSFCFLDIRSPGLGDTAMYLCATSRERSGGLANEQFFGPGTRLTVL.

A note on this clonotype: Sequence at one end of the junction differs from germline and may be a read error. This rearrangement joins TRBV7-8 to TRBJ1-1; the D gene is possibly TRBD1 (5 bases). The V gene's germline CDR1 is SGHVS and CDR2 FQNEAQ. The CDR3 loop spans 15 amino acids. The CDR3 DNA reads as TGTGCCAGCAGCTCCACGGGGATCTTCGGGGGAAAGGGCCTATTT. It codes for CASSSTGIFGGKGLF.

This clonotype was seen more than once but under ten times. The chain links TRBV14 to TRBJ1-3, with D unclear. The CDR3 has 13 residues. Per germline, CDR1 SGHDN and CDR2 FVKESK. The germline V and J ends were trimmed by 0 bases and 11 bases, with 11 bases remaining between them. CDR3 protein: CASSQDRTGPIYF. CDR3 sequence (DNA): TGTGCCAGCAGCCAAGATAGGACCGGCCCCATATATTTT.

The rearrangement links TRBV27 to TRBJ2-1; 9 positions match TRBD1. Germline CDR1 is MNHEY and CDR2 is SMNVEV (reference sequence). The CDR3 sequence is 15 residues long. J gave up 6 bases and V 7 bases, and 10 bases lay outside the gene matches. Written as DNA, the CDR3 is TGTGCCAGCAACTCCCCTGGGACAGGGCTCAATGAGCAGTTCTTC. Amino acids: CASNSPGTGLNEQFF.

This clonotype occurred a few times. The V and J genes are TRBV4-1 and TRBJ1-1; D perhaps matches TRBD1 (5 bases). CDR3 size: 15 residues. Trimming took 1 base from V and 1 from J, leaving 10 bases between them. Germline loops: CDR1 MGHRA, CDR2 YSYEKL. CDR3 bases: TGCGCCAGCAGCCAAGGGGGGGGAAGGAACACTGAAGCTTTCTTT. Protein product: CASSQGGGRNTEAFF.

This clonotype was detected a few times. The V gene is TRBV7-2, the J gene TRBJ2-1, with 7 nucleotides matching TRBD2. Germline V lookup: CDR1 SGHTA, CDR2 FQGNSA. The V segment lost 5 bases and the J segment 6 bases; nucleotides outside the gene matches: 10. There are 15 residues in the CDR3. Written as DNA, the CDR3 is TGTGCCAGCAGCAGCACTAGCGCACTTACCAATGAGCAGTTCTTC. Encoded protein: CASSSTSALTNEQFF. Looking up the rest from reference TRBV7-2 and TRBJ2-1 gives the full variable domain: GAGVSQSPSNKVTEKGKDVELRCDPISGHTALYWYRQSLGQGLEFLIYFQGNSAPDKSGLPSDRFSAERTGGSVSTLTIQRTQQEDSAVYLCASSSTSALTNEQFFGPGTRLTVL.

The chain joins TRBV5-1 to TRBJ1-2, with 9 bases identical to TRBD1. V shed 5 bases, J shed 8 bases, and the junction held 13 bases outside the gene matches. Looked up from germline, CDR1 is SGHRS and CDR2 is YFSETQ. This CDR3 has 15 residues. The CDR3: CASSHQQQGAPGYTF. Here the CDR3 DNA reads TGCGCCAGCAGTCATCAACAACAGGGGGCGCCGGGCTACACCTTC.

The CDR3 sequence: CASSKKTGTVSNQPQHF. The CDR3 nucleotides read TGTGCCAGCAGCAAAAAAACCGGGACAGTTAGCAATCAGCCCCAGCATTTT. This chain links TRBV21-1 with TRBJ1-5; TRBD1 is the table's D call and was not checked against the DNA. TRBV21-1 is shown as a pseudogene. CDR3 length equals 17 residues.

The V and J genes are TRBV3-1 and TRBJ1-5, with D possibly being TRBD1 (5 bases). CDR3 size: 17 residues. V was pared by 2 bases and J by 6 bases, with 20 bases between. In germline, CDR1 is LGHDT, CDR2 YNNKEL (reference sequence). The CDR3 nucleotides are TGTGCCAGCAGCCAACTACCGGGGCCTCTGGTCGGTCAGCCCCAGCATTTT. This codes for CASSQLPGPLVGQPQHF.

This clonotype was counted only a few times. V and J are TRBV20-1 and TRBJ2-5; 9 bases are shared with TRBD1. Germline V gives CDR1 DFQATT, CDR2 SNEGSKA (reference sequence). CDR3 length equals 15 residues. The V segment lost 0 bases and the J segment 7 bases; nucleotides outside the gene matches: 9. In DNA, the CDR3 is TGCAGTGCTAGAGAAACGGGACAGGGAGAGGGGACCCAGTACTTC. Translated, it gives CSARETGQGEGTQYF.

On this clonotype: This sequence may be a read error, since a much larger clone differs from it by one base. The CDR3 spells CASSQDGQSTDTQYF. The DNA for the CDR3 is TGCGCCAGCAGCCAAGATGGACAGAGCACAGATACGCAGTATTTT. V gene TRBV4-1 combines with J gene TRBJ2-3; TRBD1 is a possible D gene (6 bases). Between the trimmed V and J ends, which lost 0 bases and 0 bases, there was a span of 7 bases. Germline assignment: CDR1 MGHRA and CDR2 YSYEKL. This CDR3 is built from 15 residues.

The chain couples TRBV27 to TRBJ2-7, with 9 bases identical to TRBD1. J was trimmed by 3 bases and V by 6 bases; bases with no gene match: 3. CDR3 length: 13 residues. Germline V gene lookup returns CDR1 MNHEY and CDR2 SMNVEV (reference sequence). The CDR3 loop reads CASRMTGGYEQYF. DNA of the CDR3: TGTGCCAGCAGGATGACAGGGGGCTACGAGCAGTACTTC.

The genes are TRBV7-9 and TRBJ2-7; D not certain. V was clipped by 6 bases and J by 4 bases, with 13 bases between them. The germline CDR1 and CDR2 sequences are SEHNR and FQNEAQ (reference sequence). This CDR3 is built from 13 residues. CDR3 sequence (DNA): TGTGCCAGCAGTTCTGAGGATTTGTACGAGCAGTACTTC. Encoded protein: CASSSEDLYEQYF. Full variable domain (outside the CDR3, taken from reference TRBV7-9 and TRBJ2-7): DTGVSQNPRHKITKRGQNVTFRCDPISEHNRLYWYRQTLGQGPEFLTYFQNEAQLEKSRLLSDRFSAERPKGSFSTLEIQRTEQGDSAMYLCASSSEDLYEQYFGPGTRLTVT.

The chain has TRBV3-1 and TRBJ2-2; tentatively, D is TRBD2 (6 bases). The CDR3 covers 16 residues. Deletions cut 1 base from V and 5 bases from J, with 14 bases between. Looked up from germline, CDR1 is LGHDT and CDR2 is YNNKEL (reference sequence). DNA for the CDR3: TGTGCCAGCAGCCAAGGGGGGGTACTAGATACCGGGGAGCTGTTTTTT. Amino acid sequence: CASSQGGVLDTGELFF. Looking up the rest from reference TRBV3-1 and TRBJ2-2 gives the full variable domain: DTAVSQTPKYLVTQMGNDKSIKCEQNLGHDTMYWYKQDSKKFLKIMFSYNNKELIINETVPNRFSPKSPDKAHLNLHINSLELGDSAVYFCASSQGGVLDTGELFFGEGSRLTVL.

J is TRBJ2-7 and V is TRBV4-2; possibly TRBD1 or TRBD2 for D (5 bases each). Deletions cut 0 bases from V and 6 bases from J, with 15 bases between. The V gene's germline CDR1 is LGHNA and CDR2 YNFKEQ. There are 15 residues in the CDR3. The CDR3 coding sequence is TGTGCCAGCAGCCAAGATAGTGACCTAGGGACCGAGCAGTACTTC. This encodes CASSQDSDLGTEQYF.

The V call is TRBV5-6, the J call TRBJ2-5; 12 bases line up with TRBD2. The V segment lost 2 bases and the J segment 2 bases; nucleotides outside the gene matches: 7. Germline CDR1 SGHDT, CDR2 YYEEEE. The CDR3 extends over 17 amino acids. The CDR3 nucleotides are TGTGCCAGCAGCTTAAGGACTAGCGGGACAAGGCAAGAGACCCAGTACTTC. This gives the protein CASSLRTSGTRQETQYF. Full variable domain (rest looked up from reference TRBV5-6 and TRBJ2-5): DAGVTQSPTHLIKTRGQQVTLRCSPKSGHDTVSWYQQALGQGPQFIFQYYEEEERQRGNFPDRFSGHQFPNYSSELNVNALLLGDSALYLCASSLRTSGTRQETQYFGPGTRLLVL.

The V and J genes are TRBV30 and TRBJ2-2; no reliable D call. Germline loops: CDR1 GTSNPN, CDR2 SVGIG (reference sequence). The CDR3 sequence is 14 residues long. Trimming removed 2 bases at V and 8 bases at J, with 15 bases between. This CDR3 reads CAWSPGVMAGELFF. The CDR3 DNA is TGTGCCTGGAGTCCAGGAGTTATGGCTGGGGAGCTGTTTTTT.

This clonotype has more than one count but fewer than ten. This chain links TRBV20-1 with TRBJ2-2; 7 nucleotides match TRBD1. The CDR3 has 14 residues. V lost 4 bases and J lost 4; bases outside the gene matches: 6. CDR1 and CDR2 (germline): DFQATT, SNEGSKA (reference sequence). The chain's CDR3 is CSATRQGFTGELFF. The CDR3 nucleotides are TGCAGTGCTACGAGACAGGGATTCACCGGGGAGCTGTTTTTT.